Below are 29 T cell receptor beta chains sequenced from a single sample in a study of T-cell memory formation after mild COVID-19. TCRdb fed the 5' RACE reads into MiXCR, producing one record per CDR3 protein. The table lists around 310,000 distinct CDR3 sequences, around a fifth of them singletons. The sample was PBMCs or a T cell subset sorted from them (not recorded which). Receptors were obtained from a man in his late teens or twenties who had mild COVID-19 (a few samples of this study predate the infection). Cell type and time point are not known.

The genes are TRBV19 and TRBJ1-2, with D unclear. In germline, CDR1 is LNHDA, CDR2 SQIVND (reference sequence). Trimming took 3 bases from V and 7 from J, leaving 12 bases between them. CDR3 length: 13 residues. CDR3 protein: CASSMGWTGGYTF. In DNA, the CDR3 is TGTGCCAGTAGTATGGGCTGGACTGGTGGCTACACCTTC.

This chain joins TRBV7-2 and TRBJ1-3; 8 bases fit TRBD1. V lost 5 bases, J lost 4 bases, and 4 bases stayed unmatched. This CDR3 region has 14 residues. Germline V gene data show CDR1 as SGHTA and CDR2 as FQGNSA. In DNA, the CDR3 is TGTGCCAGCAGCACAGGGGGAGAGGGAAACACCATATATTTT. This translates into CASSTGGEGNTIYF.

V usage is TRBV4-1 and J usage is TRBJ2-7; maybe TRBD2 (5 bases). In germline, CDR1 is MGHRA, CDR2 YSYEKL. This CDR3 is built from 14 residues. Trimming took 1 base from V and 6 from J, leaving 13 bases between them. This CDR3 reads CASSQVSGFSEQYF. CDR3 bases: TGCGCCAGCAGCCAAGTCTCGGGGTTCTCCGAGCAGTACTTC.

This rearrangement joins TRBV10-3 to TRBJ1-1; D is undetermined. The germline V and J ends were trimmed by 2 bases and 4 bases, with 5 bases remaining between them. This CDR3 spans 12 amino acids. Germline values: CDR1 ENHRY, CDR2 SYGVKD. The CDR3 DNA reads TGTGCCATCAGTGAGAAAGTCACTGAAGCTTTCTTT. It yields the protein CAISEKVTEAFF.

Regarding this clonotype: Its ends do not fully match the called genes, so a read error is possible. The chain recombines TRBV20-1 with TRBJ2-7, with 8 bases matching TRBD1. Germline CDR1 DFQATT, CDR2 SNEGSKA (reference sequence). The length of the CDR3 is 12 residues. CDR3 protein: CSARVDRDYQYF. CDR3 DNA: TGCAGTGCTAGAGTGGACAGGGATTATCAGTATTTC.

This clonotype was seen more than once but under ten times. The chain recombines TRBV12-3 or TRBV12-4 with TRBJ1-1; D is unresolved. The CDR3 has 11 amino acids. Trimming removed 7 bases at V and 11 bases at J, with 14 bases between. Written as DNA, the CDR3 is TGTGCCAGCACCCCTCTCATCGGGGCTTTCTTT. Translation gives CASTPLIGAFF.

Note on this clonotype: A read error may account for a junction end that differs from germline. The chain is built from TRBV20-1 and TRBJ1-2; D unresolved. This CDR3 spans 14 amino acids. The germline V gene encodes CDR1 DFQATT and CDR2 SNEGSKA (reference sequence). Here the CDR3 DNA reads TGCAGTGCTCGAGAGTCCAAGGACGAATTTGGCTACACCTTC. This codes for CSARESKDEFGYTF.

This clonotype has only a few counts. The chain employs TRBV12-3 or TRBV12-4 and TRBJ2-1, with 9 nucleotides matching TRBD1. There are 15 residues in the CDR3. Unmatched junction bases numbered 7, after V lost 7 bases and J lost 3 bases. The CDR3 loop is CASTEQGANYNEQFF. Written as DNA, the CDR3 is TGTGCCAGCACCGAACAGGGGGCAAACTACAATGAGCAGTTCTTC.

As DNA, the CDR3 is TGTGCCAGCACCACGGGGGGAGTCTACAATGAGCAGTTCTTC. As protein: CASTTGGVYNEQFF. The genes are TRBV12-3 or TRBV12-4 and TRBJ2-1, with 7 bases identical to TRBD2. Unmatched junction bases numbered 6, after V lost 7 bases and J lost 3 bases. The CDR3 spans 14 residues.

V gene TRBV30 combines with J gene TRBJ1-3; 8 nucleotides agree with TRBD1. The V segment lost 3 bases and the J segment 4 bases; nucleotides outside the gene matches: 2. The CDR3 loop spans 13 amino acids. The germline V gene has CDR1 GTSNPN and CDR2 SVGIG (reference sequence). CDR3 loop: CAWRGTGGNTIYF. Written as DNA, the CDR3 is TGTGCCTGGAGAGGGACAGGAGGAAACACCATATATTTT.

This clonotype appeared many times. The chain links TRBV20-1 to TRBJ1-4; perhaps TRBD1 as D (5 bases). This CDR3 is built from 14 residues. Germline CDR1 DFQATT, CDR2 SNEGSKA (reference sequence). V lost 0 bases and J lost 8, with 13 bases in between. CDR3 region: CSARDPRVEEKLFF. Written as DNA, the CDR3 is TGCAGTGCTAGAGATCCCAGGGTCGAAGAAAAACTGTTTTTT.

This clonotype has a handful of counts. The chain links TRBV5-1 to TRBJ2-4; no reliable D call. Germline assignment: CDR1 SGHRS and CDR2 YFSETQ. With 1 base removed from V and 1 base from J, the gap between germline ends came to 15 bases. CDR3 length equals 17 residues. CDR3 bases: TGCGCCAGCAGCTTGATTGTCGGCGGCTGGGCCAAAAACATTCAGTACTTC. This sequence encodes CASSLIVGGWAKNIQYF.

This clonotype was detected a few times. This sequence joins TRBV6-2 or TRBV6-3 and TRBJ2-4, with 8 bases that match TRBD1. Germline CDR1 and CDR2: MNHEY and SVGEGT. The ends lost 6 bases at V and 8 bases at J; junction bases unmatched: 9. The CDR3 sequence is 14 residues long. The CDR3 DNA sequence: TGTGCCAGCAGGGATAGCGGACAGGGATACATTCAGTACTTC. Amino acid sequence: CASRDSGQGYIQYF.

The rearrangement joins TRBV14 to TRBJ1-6; D possibly corresponds to TRBD1 (5 bases). The V gene lost 4 bases and the J gene lost 10 bases, with 14 bases spanning the gap. The CDR3 is made up of 14 amino acids. Per germline, CDR1 SGHDN and CDR2 FVKESK. CDR3: CASSRRQGGSPLHF. The CDR3, as DNA: TGTGCCAGCAGCCGCCGTCAGGGAGGATCACCCCTCCACTTT.

CDR3 sequence reads: CASRNGRFRYEQYV. CDR3 in DNA: TGTGCCAGCAGGAACGGACGATTCCGATACGAGCAGTACGTC. V gene TRBV2 combines with J gene TRBJ2-7; D is unresolved. V was trimmed by 6 bases and J by 4 bases, leaving 16 bases between them. CDR1 is SNHLY, CDR2 FYNNEI, per germline. The CDR3 runs 14 residues.

Only a few counts were recorded for this clonotype. The chain combines TRBV12-3 or TRBV12-4 with TRBJ2-5; D remains unclear. The CDR3 totals 8 residues. The V gene lost 11 bases and the J gene lost 13 bases, with 11 bases spanning the gap. The CDR3 DNA reads TGTGCCCCTCGAAGGAGGTACTTC. Translation: CAPRRRYF.

For the CDR3, the DNA is TGCAGTGCTAGATGGTCGGGGGGGCGGCATGGGATAGATACGCAGTATTTT. Its translation is CSARWSGGRHGIDTQYF. V usage is TRBV20-1 and J usage is TRBJ2-3, with TRBD2 identical over 8 bases. The ends lost 2 bases at V and 5 bases at J; junction bases unmatched: 15. Germline V gene lookup returns CDR1 DFQATT and CDR2 SNEGSKA (reference sequence). The CDR3 runs 17 residues.

This clonotype was seen a handful of times. V is TRBV7-6 and J is TRBJ2-3; TRBD1 matches at 8 bases. CDR1 is SGHVS, CDR2 FNYEAQ, per germline. Trimming at V came to 1 base and at J to 6 bases, leaving 6 bases not matched to a gene. The CDR3 is 15 residues long. The CDR3 reads CASSLGDRQMDTQYF. CDR3 coding DNA: TGTGCCAGCAGCTTAGGGGACAGGCAGATGGATACGCAGTATTTT.

The genes are TRBV6-5 and TRBJ1-1; maybe TRBD1 (5 bases). V lost 1 base and J 3 bases, leaving 9 bases between the germline ends. This CDR3 is 14 amino acids long. The V gene's germline CDR1 is MNHEY and CDR2 SVGAGI. CDR3: CASSYYGGDTEAFF. In nucleotides, the CDR3 is TGTGCCAGCAGTTACTATGGAGGGGACACTGAAGCTTTCTTT.

This clonotype occurred a few times. The chain joins TRBV12-3 or TRBV12-4 to TRBJ2-7; 9 positions agree with TRBD2. After removal of 6 bases from V and 7 bases from J, the junction contained 13 bases not matched to a gene. The CDR3 has 15 amino acids. This CDR3 is CASSPASGLAVEQYV. The CDR3 coding sequence is TGTGCCAGCAGCCCGGCCTCGGGACTAGCCGTGGAGCAGTACGTC.

The V call is TRBV6-1, the J call TRBJ2-7; 7 positions match TRBD1. There are 19 residues in the CDR3. The trim removed 5 bases at V and 3 bases at J, leaving 22 bases unmatched. Germline V CDR1 and CDR2: MNHNS, SASEGT. The CDR3 DNA reads as TGTGCCAGCAGTATCGAGGGACAGTCAAGAGAGTGGTTCGGCTACGAGCAGTACTTC. The encoded protein is CASSIEGQSREWFGYEQYF.

CDR3: CATSDPTSGRQETQYF. Written as DNA, the CDR3 is TGTGCCACCAGTGATCCGACTAGCGGGAGACAAGAGACCCAGTACTTC. The chain uses TRBV24-1 and TRBJ2-5; 12 bases fit TRBD2. The CDR3 has 16 residues. V shed 3 bases, J shed 2 bases, and the junction held 3 bases outside the gene matches. CDR1 and CDR2 from the germline V gene are KGHDR and SFDVKD.

This CDR3 reads CASRTGQGSDQPQHF. The CDR3 DNA follows: TGTGCCAGCAGGACCGGACAGGGGTCCGATCAGCCCCAGCATTTT. The gene calls are TRBV6-1 and TRBJ1-5, with 9 positions matching TRBD1. The CDR3 extends over 15 amino acids. Germline values: CDR1 MNHNS, CDR2 SASEGT. V was pared by 6 bases and J by 5 bases, with 8 bases of the junction left unmatched.

J is TRBJ2-5 and V is TRBV10-3, with 12 bases that match TRBD1. CDR1 and CDR2 from the germline V gene are ENHRY and SYGVKD. Germline trimming cut 6 bases from V and 0 bases from J; bases unmatched to any gene: 5. The CDR3 length is 16 residues. In DNA form, the CDR3 reads TGTGCCATCAGGGGACAGGGGGCCGGACACCAAGAGACCCAGTACTTC. Translation gives CAIRGQGAGHQETQYF.

This rearrangement joins TRBV7-9 to TRBJ2-5; 9 nucleotides agree with TRBD2. Losses at the gene ends were 2 bases for V and 3 bases for J; bases not matched to a gene: 7. The CDR3 runs to 16 residues. Germline CDR1 reads SEHNR; CDR2 reads FQNEAQ (reference sequence). This chain's CDR3 is CASSLLPGLAEETQYF. The CDR3 DNA is TGTGCCAGCAGCTTACTCCCGGGACTAGCAGAAGAGACCCAGTACTTC.

As DNA, the CDR3 is TGTGCCAGCAGCTTACTAGCGGGATGGGTAGAGACCCAGTACTTC. Translating it yields CASSLLAGWVETQYF. This chain uses TRBV5-6 with TRBJ2-5, with 10 bases lining up with TRBD2. With V trimmed by 2 bases and J by 4 bases, 5 bases remained unmatched. Germline CDR1 is SGHDT and CDR2 is YYEEEE. The CDR3 runs 15 residues. Using reference TRBV5-6 and TRBJ2-5 for the parts outside the CDR3, the full variable domain is DAGVTQSPTHLIKTRGQQVTLRCSPKSGHDTVSWYQQALGQGPQFIFQYYEEEERQRGNFPDRFSGHQFPNYSSELNVNALLLGDSALYLCASSLLAGWVETQYFGPGTRLLVL.

This clonotype was observed once. An end of the junction does not agree with germline; a read error may underlie this. This chain links TRBV7-9 with TRBJ2-5; perhaps TRBD1 as D (5 bases). The CDR3 consists of 13 residues. Germline-derived CDR1 and CDR2 are SEHNR and FQNEAQ (reference sequence). The CDR3 DNA sequence: TGTGCCAGCAGCCCAGACAGTCAAGGGACCCAGTACTTC. Protein: CASSPDSQGTQYF.

This clonotype was seen a few times. The chain carries TRBV12-3 or TRBV12-4 and TRBJ2-3, with 7 bases aligning to TRBD2. This CDR3 has 16 residues. After removal of 5 bases from V and 0 bases from J, the junction contained 8 bases not matched to a gene. CDR3 sequence: CASSAASGGSTDTQYF. For the CDR3, the DNA is TGTGCCAGCAGTGCCGCGTCGGGGGGAAGCACAGATACGCAGTATTTT.

V gene TRBV18 combines with J gene TRBJ2-7; D perhaps matches TRBD1 (6 bases). V was pared by 0 bases and J by 3 bases, with 9 bases between. The CDR3 is 14 amino acids. Germline loops: CDR1 KGHSH, CDR2 LQKENI. Here the CDR3 DNA reads TGTGCCAGCTCACCACCGGGGGCTGGCTACGAGCAGTACGTC. Its protein is CASSPPGAGYEQYV.